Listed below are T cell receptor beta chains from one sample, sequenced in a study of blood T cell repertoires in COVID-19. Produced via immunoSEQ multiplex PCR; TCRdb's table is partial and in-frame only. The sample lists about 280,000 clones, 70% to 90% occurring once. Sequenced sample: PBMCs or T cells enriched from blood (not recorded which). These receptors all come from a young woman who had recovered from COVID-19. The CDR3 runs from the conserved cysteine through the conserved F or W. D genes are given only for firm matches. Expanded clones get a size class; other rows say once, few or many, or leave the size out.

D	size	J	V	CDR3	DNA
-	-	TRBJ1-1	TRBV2	CASSVRQVAFF	TGTGCCAGCAGTGTTCGACAGGTGGCTTTCTTT
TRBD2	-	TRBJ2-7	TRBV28	CASRPADGLAGHYRSYEQYF	TGTGCCAGCCGCCCGGCCGATGGACTAGCGGGGCATTACCGCTCCTACGAGCAGTACTTC
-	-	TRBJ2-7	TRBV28	CASSPSYYEQYF	TGTGCCAGCAGCCCTTCCTACTACGAGCAGTACTTC
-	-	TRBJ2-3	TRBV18	CASSLHTPSTDTQYF	TGTGCCAGCTCACTACACACACCTAGCACAGATACGCAGTATTTT
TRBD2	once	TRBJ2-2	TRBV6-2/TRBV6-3	CASSYTTSGGVNRELFF	TGTGCCAGCAGTTACACGACTAGCGGGGGGGTTAACCGGGAGCTGTTTTTT
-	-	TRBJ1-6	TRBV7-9	CASSLERGGVTSSPLHF	TGTGCCAGCAGCCTAGAGCGGGGCGGGGTAACTAGTTCACCCCTCCACTTT
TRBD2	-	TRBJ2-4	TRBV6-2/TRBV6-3	CASSYGTNQNIQYF	TGTGCCAGCAGTTACGGGACTAACCAAAACATTCAGTACTTC
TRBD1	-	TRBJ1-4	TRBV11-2	CASSSYRGRGEKLFF	TGTGCCAGCAGCTCCTACAGGGGGCGCGGTGAAAAACTGTTTTTT
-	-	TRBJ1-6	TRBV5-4	CASSLGPAGVSSPLHF	TGTGCCAGCAGCTTAGGCCCGGCAGGGGTATCCTCACCCCTCCACTTT
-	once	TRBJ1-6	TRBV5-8	CASSRSGVSLHF	TGTGCCAGCAGCCGTTCGGGAGTGTCCCTCCACTTT
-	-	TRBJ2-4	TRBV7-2	CASSLSSHGTDIQYF	TGTGCCAGCAGCTTGTCGTCCCACGGCACAGACATTCAGTACTTC
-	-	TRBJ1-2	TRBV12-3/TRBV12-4	CASTLGVYGYTF	TGTGCCAGCACCCTGGGAGTCTATGGCTACACCTTC
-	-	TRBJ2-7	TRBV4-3	CASSQDSGDTYEQYF	TGCGCCAGCAGCCAAGACAGCGGGGACACCTACGAGCAGTACTTC
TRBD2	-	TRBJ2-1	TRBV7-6	CASSLGAGGSADEQFF	TGTGCCAGCAGCTTAGGGGCGGGCGGGAGCGCGGATGAGCAGTTCTTC
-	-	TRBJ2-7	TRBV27	CASSLARRPYEQYF	TGTGCCAGCAGTTTGGCCAGGAGGCCTTACGAGCAGTACTTC
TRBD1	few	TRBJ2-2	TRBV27	CAESKQGLRNTGELFF	TGTGCCGAATCGAAACAGGGGCTAAGGAACACCGGGGAGCTGTTTTTT
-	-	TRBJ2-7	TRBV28	CASSLGEGVSYEQYF	TGTGCCAGCAGTTTAGGGGAAGGGGTCTCCTACGAGCAGTACTTC
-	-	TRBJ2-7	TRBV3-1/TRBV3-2	CASSQGGRDEQYF	TGTGCCAGCAGCCAAGGCGGTCGAGACGAGCAGTACTTC
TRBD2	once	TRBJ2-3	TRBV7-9	CASSLARSLAGTKDTQYF	TGTGCCAGCAGCTTAGCGAGGTCATTAGCGGGGACTAAAGATACGCAGTATTTT
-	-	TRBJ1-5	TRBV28	CASSLQVGNQPQHF	TGTGCCAGCAGTTTACAGGTTGGCAATCAGCCCCAGCATTTT
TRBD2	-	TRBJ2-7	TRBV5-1	CASSTGHGGIYEQYF	TGCGCCAGCAGCACAGGACACGGGGGGATCTACGAGCAGTACTTC
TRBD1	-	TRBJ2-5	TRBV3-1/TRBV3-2	CASSPGQGNQETQYF	TGTGCCAGCAGCCCAGGACAGGGGAATCAAGAGACCCAGTACTTC
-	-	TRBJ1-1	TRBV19	CASSGVGGITPAFF	TGTGCCAGTAGCGGGGTCGGGGGGATCACCCCAGCTTTCTTT
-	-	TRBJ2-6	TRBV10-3	CAIGRQDSGANVLTF	TGTGCCATCGGAAGACAGGACTCTGGGGCCAACGTCCTGACTTTC
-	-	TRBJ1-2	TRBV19	CASSQGWYGYTF	TGTGCCAGTAGTCAGGGATGGTATGGCTACACCTTC
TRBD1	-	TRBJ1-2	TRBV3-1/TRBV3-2	CASSYRDRKGYTF	TGTGCCAGCAGCTACCGGGACAGGAAGGGCTACACCTTC
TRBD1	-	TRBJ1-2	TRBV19	CASSMGQGAGGYTF	TGTGCCAGTAGTATGGGACAGGGGGCCGGTGGCTACACCTTC
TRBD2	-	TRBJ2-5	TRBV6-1	CASSEQAGLAKETQYF	TGTGCCAGCAGTGAGCAAGCTGGACTAGCGAAAGAGACCCAGTACTTC
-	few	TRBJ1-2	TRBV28	CASSRGTYGYTF	TGTGCCAGCAGCCGGGGGACCTATGGCTACACCTTC
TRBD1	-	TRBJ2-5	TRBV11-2	CASSSGQGSQETQYF	TGTGCCAGCAGCTCCGGACAGGGGTCCCAAGAGACCCAGTACTTC
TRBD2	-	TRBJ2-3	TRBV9	CASSLAGGEATDTQYF	TGTGCCAGCAGCCTAGCGGGAGGCGAAGCCACAGATACGCAGTATTTT
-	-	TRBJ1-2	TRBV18	CASSPSVRSNYGYTF	TGTGCCAGCTCACCCAGCGTCAGATCCAACTATGGCTACACCTTC
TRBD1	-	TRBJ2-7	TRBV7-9	CASSSTGGYEQYF	TGTGCCAGCAGCTCCACAGGGGGGTACGAGCAGTACTTC
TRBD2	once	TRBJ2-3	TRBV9	CASSDEGGGNTDTQYF	TGTGCCAGCAGCGACGAGGGCGGGGGTAACACAGATACGCAGTATTTT
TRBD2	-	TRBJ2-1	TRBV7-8	CATLRAGGGATNEQFF	TGTGCCACCCTTCGGGCGGGAGGGGGCGCGACCAATGAGCAGTTCTTC
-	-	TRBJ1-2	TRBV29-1	CSVVTPNYGYTF	TGCAGCGTTGTGACACCTAACTATGGCTACACCTTC
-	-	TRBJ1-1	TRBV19	CASSMKRNTEAFF	TGTGCCAGTAGTATGAAGAGGAACACTGAAGCTTTCTTT
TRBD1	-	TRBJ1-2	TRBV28	CASSTPGQPTFYGYTF	TGTGCCAGCAGTACTCCGGGACAGCCAACCTTCTATGGCTACACCTTC
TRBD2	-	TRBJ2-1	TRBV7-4	CASSDLKRESDNEQFF	TGTGCCAGCAGCGACCTGAAGCGGGAGTCGGACAATGAGCAGTTCTTC
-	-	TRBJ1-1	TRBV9	CASSVRPGNTEAFF	TGTGCCAGCAGCGTCCGACCGGGGAACACTGAAGCTTTCTTT
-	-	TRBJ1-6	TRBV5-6	CASSLGSSYNSPLHF	TGTGCCAGCAGCTTAGGGAGCTCCTATAATTCACCCCTCCACTTT
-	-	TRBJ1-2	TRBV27	CASNPGGASRGYTF	TGTGCCAGCAACCCGGGGGGGGCAAGTCGCGGCTACACCTTC